Shown below are 11 T cell receptor beta chains from a single sample sequenced in a study of Ad26.COV2.S vaccination and SARS-CoV-2 variants. The method was immunoSEQ multiplex PCR; TCRdb's version includes in-frame clones alone and lacks a portion of them. The sample comprises 410,000 or so clones, about 90% of which are singletons, and 1.5% to 2% rests with the top ten. Treatment meaning: some 20 received Ad26.COV2.S at low or high dose, single or two shots; 5 received placebo; per-sample allocation not given. Following the first vaccine or placebo injection, samples were taken on day 63. This specimen consisted of peripheral blood, obtained in a trial of Ad26.COV2.S vaccine versus placebo. These receptors all come from a person aged 18-60 years who received the Ad26.COV2.S COVID-19 vaccine or a placebo.

The V and J genes are TRBV6-5 and TRBJ2-7, with 9 nucleotides matching TRBD2. Germline V lookup: CDR1 MNHEY, CDR2 SVGAGI. CDR3 length: 16 amino acids. After removal of 2 bases from V and 1 base from J, the junction contained 6 bases not matched to a gene. The CDR3 DNA follows: TGTGCCAGCAGTTACCATCTGACTAGCGGATCCTACGAGCAGTACTTC. Translated: CASSYHLTSGSYEQYF.

This sequence joins TRBV5-5 and TRBJ1-1; D is unresolved. In germline, CDR1 is SGHKS, CDR2 YYEKEE (reference sequence). The CDR3 runs 12 residues. V lost 3 bases and J lost 2, with 5 bases in between. The CDR3 loop is CASSWTNTEAFF. The CDR3 DNA is TGTGCCAGCAGCTGGACTAACACTGAAGCTTTCTTT.

This chain uses TRBV25-1 with TRBJ1-2; D not resolved. Germline CDR1 and CDR2: MGHDK and SYGVNS. The CDR3 totals 12 residues. Trimming shortened V by 1 base and J by 8 bases, and 8 bases separated the two germline ends. The CDR3 coding sequence is TGTGCCAGCAGTGAATCCGTGGAGGGCTACACCTTC. It translates to CASSESVEGYTF.

The rearrangement links TRBV6-5 to TRBJ2-1; no clear D. Looked up from germline, CDR1 is MNHEY and CDR2 is SVGAGI. The V gene lost 6 bases and the J gene lost 6 bases, with 15 bases spanning the gap. The CDR3 runs 14 residues. CDR3 coding DNA: TGTGCCAGCAGCCAAATCGTACAAATCAATGAGCAGTTCTTC. It encodes CASSQIVQINEQFF.

This chain connects TRBV20-1 to TRBJ2-1, with 7 bases matching TRBD1. Germline trimming cut 3 bases from V and 10 bases from J; bases unmatched to any gene: 3. The germline gives CDR1 DFQATT, CDR2 SNEGSKA (reference sequence). The CDR3 runs to 11 residues. CDR3: CSARTGYEQFF. As DNA, the CDR3 is TGCAGTGCTAGGACAGGGTACGAGCAGTTCTTC.

This chain connects TRBV5-1 to TRBJ1-3; 8 bases are shared with TRBD1. Per the germline V gene, CDR1 is SGHRS and CDR2 is YFSETQ. This CDR3 has 16 amino acids. The ends lost 4 bases at V and 0 bases at J; junction bases unmatched: 6. CDR3: CASSPGTGDSGNTIYF. The CDR3 DNA is TGCGCCAGCAGCCCCGGGACAGGAGACTCTGGAAACACCATATATTTT.

The gene calls are TRBV13 and TRBJ1-5, with D unresolved. The CDR3 covers 14 residues. V lost 5 bases and J 6 bases, leaving 14 bases between the germline ends. Germline lookup yields CDR1 PRHDT and CDR2 FYEKMQ (reference sequence). This chain's CDR3 is CASSHGKAGQPQHF. As DNA, the CDR3 is TGTGCCAGCAGCCATGGAAAGGCCGGTCAGCCCCAGCATTTT.

The chain recombines TRBV7-6 with TRBJ2-5; D is undetermined. In germline, CDR1 is SGHVS, CDR2 FNYEAQ. Trimming removed 1 base from V and 1 base from J, with 10 bases in between. The CDR3 is 15 residues long. The CDR3 loop reads CASSLGGSSQETQYF. The DNA for the CDR3 is TGTGCCAGCAGCTTAGGAGGTAGCTCCCAAGAGACCCAGTACTTC.

This chain connects TRBV27 to TRBJ2-3; 8 bases map to TRBD1. This CDR3 is built from 16 residues. The germline V gene has CDR1 MNHEY and CDR2 SMNVEV (reference sequence). V was clipped by 0 bases and J by 1 base; unmatched bases: 3. CDR3 sequence reads: CASSLSWGQGTDTQYF. The CDR3 DNA reads TGTGCCAGCAGTTTATCGTGGGGACAGGGCACAGATACGCAGTATTTT.

The V call is TRBV19, the J call TRBJ2-1; 9 bases map to TRBD2. Germline-derived CDR1 and CDR2 are LNHDA and SQIVND (reference sequence). The CDR3 length is 17 residues. V trimming: 7 bases; J trimming: 2 bases; junction bases outside the gene matches: 12. In DNA, the CDR3 is TGTGCCAGTAACGGCGGGGGGGAAAGGTGGGCCTACAATGAGCAGTTCTTC. It yields the protein CASNGGGERWAYNEQFF.

The chain uses TRBV6-1 and TRBJ2-1; D unresolved. V gave up 2 bases and J gave up 5 bases, with 4 bases separating them. Germline CDR1 reads MNHNS; CDR2 reads SASEGT. The length of the CDR3 is 12 residues. This CDR3 is CASSEQNNEQFF. CDR3 DNA sequence: TGTGCCAGCAGTGAACAAAACAATGAGCAGTTCTTC.